The present T cell receptor (beta chain) was sequenced within a study of T cells in Graves' hyperthyroidism and ophthalmopathy. Newly diagnosed hyperthyroidism patients aged 18 to 65 years had disease lasting under 2 months. Exclusions: uncontrolled infection, other autoimmune disease, pregnancy, lactation. Isolation of PBMCs was performed on around 10 ml fresh peripheral blood. TCR beta CDR3 regions were amplified from RNA. TCR CDR3 underwent first-round RT-PCR with the HTBI primer set. Via MiXCR, TCRdb re-called the multiplex PCR reads, giving one row per CDR3 protein. The table has 250,000 to 300,000 distinct CDR3 sequences, 10% to 15% seen once. V lost 4 bases, J lost 7 bases, and 20 bases lay in between. CDR3 size: 15 residues. The germline V gene has CDR1 MNHEY and CDR2 SVGAGI. Details on this clonotype: A single base separates this from a much larger clone, so it may be a read error.

J is TRBJ2-7 and V is TRBV6-5; a possible D gene is TRBD1 (6 bases). Sequenced sample: blood. The receptor was isolated from a woman aged 25 to 39 with Graves' hyperthyroidism that later progressed to Graves' ophthalmopathy. The CDR3 nucleotides are TGTGCCAGCAGTTCTCCGTTGGGGGCTCAAGGGGAGCAGTACTTC. It is translated as CASSSPLGAQGEQYF.